The 9 T cell receptor beta chains given below trace back to one sample, sequenced in a study of cytomegalovirus exposure and HLA in healthy donors. This table comes from immunoSEQ multiplex PCR, and its TCRdb copy is limited to in-frame clones, with some not included. Of about 88,000 clones listed, 95% to 98% are singletons. Sequencing was performed on PBMCs. The receptors stem from a man in his late teens or twenties in good health and CMV-seronegative.

The V call is TRBV6-5, the J call TRBJ1-1, with 7 bases matching TRBD1. The germline V gene has CDR1 MNHEY and CDR2 SVGAGI. Trimming cost V 5 bases and J 0 bases; bases outside gene matches: 3. The CDR3 runs 14 residues. The CDR3 reads CASSLGQLNTEAFF. CDR3 nucleotide sequence: TGTGCCAGCAGTCTGGGACAGCTGAACACTGAAGCTTTCTTT.

The V and J genes are TRBV6-6 and TRBJ2-1, with 8 bases that match TRBD2. There are 16 residues in the CDR3. V dropped 8 bases and J dropped 0; count of bases not matched to a gene: 9. Germline CDR1 MNHNY, CDR2 SVGAGI (reference sequence). CDR3 nucleotides: TGTGCCAGCCGCGGGTGGGCGGGAGGCTCCTACAATGAGCAGTTCTTC. Protein sequence: CASRGWAGGSYNEQFF.

This chain uses TRBV6-6 with TRBJ2-7, with D tentatively TRBD2 (5 bases). The length of the CDR3 is 15 residues. Trimming cost V 0 bases and J 3 bases, with 12 bases left between them. Germline V gene lookup returns CDR1 MNHNY and CDR2 SVGAGI (reference sequence). CDR3 sequence reads: CASSYSTSQGYEQYF. CDR3 nucleotide sequence: TGTGCCAGCAGTTACTCTACTAGTCAAGGCTACGAGCAGTACTTC.

The CDR3 DNA sequence: TGTGCCAGCAGCGTAGCCCACAGGGGTAGCAATCAGCCCCAGCATTTT. It is translated as CASSVAHRGSNQPQHF. The chain has TRBV9 and TRBJ1-5; 7 bases line up with TRBD1. Germline CDR1 and CDR2: SGDLS and YYNGEE. Trimming took 0 bases from V and 0 from J; bases not matched to a gene: 3. This CDR3 is 16 amino acids long. The full variable domain, its missing parts supplied by reference TRBV9 and TRBJ1-5, is DSGVTQTPKHLITATGQRVTLRCSPRSGDLSVYWYQQSLDQGLQFLIQYYNGEERAKGNILERFSAQQFPDLHSELNLSSLELGDSALYFCASSVAHRGSNQPQHFGDGTRLSIL.

The chain joins TRBV15 to TRBJ2-2, with D uncertain. The V end lost 1 base, the J end lost 1 base, and 13 bases lay between the germline ends. The CDR3 is 17 residues long. Germline V gene lookup returns CDR1 LNHNV and CDR2 YYDKDF (reference sequence). DNA of the CDR3: TGTGCCACCAGCAGAGTCGTTCGGTCAGGGAACACCGGGGAGCTGTTTTTT. It translates to CATSRVVRSGNTGELFF.

This chain joins TRBV5-1 and TRBJ1-1, with 7 bases aligning to TRBD1. With V trimmed by 4 bases and J by 0 bases, 3 bases remained unmatched. The germline V gene encodes CDR1 SGHRS and CDR2 YFSETQ. The CDR3 totals 14 residues. CDR3 nucleotide sequence: TGCGCCAGCAGCCGGACAGGCATGAACACTGAAGCTTTCTTT. Protein product: CASSRTGMNTEAFF.

The rearrangement joins TRBV12-5 to TRBJ2-7; D gene uncertain. The CDR3 contains 14 residues. Germline V CDR1 and CDR2: LGHNT, FRNRAP. Trimming left V 6 bases short and J 2 bases short, with 14 bases between. The CDR3 DNA reads as TGTGCTAGTGGACCCTCGGAGAAGCCCTACGAGCAGTACTTC. This encodes CASGPSEKPYEQYF. Full variable domain (rest looked up from reference TRBV12-5 and TRBJ2-7): DARVTQTPRHKVTEMGQEVTMRCQPILGHNTVFWYRQTMMQGLELLAYFRNRAPLDDSGMPKDRFSAEMPDATLATLKIQPSEPRDSAVYFCASGPSEKPYEQYFGPGTRLTVT.

This sequence joins TRBV6-1 and TRBJ2-7; 9 positions agree with TRBD1. This CDR3 comprises 13 residues. The trim removed 10 bases at V and 3 bases at J, leaving 7 bases unmatched. Germline V lookup: CDR1 MNHNS, CDR2 SASEGT. CDR3: CATSGTGIYEQYF. The CDR3, as DNA: TGTGCCACTTCCGGGACAGGGATCTACGAGCAGTACTTC.

CDR3 bases: TGTGCCAGCAGTGAAGCAGGGGGCGCGAACTATGGCTACACCTTC. Its protein product is CASSEAGGANYGYTF. The chain has TRBV2 and TRBJ1-2; 7 bases agree with TRBD1. The V gene's germline CDR1 is SNHLY and CDR2 FYNNEI. The CDR3 spans 15 residues. Trimming took 0 bases from V and 2 from J; bases not matched to a gene: 3.